This entry features one TCR beta chain sequence. Germline assignment: CDR1 DFQATT and CDR2 SNEGSKA (reference sequence). The CDR3 sequence is 16 residues long. V shed 2 bases and J shed 4 bases, with 17 bases lying between them. TCRdb called the RT-PCR reads again in MiXCR, with one record for every CDR3 protein. The sample comprises about 700,000 distinct CDR3 sequences, 13% to 15% of which are singletons, and 3.6% rests with the top ten. The receptor was derived from a female donor in good health, serving as a healthy control. The chain carries TRBV20-1 and TRBJ1-4; no clear D. The sample comprised memory CD4+ T cells from blood. The CDR3 nucleotides are TGCAGTGCTAGACCCTCCGCCTCTGATGGTAATGAAAAACTGTTTTTT. Its translation: CSARPSASDGNEKLFF.